These 8 T cell receptor beta chains originate from one sample sequenced in a study of T-cell memory formation after mild COVID-19. TCRdb analysed the 5' RACE reads with MiXCR anew, one entry per CDR3 protein. The table shows approximately 150,000 distinct CDR3 sequences, with about a fifth occurring only once. Sequencing input: PBMCs or a T cell subset sorted from them (not recorded which). These receptors were obtained from an adult woman who had mild COVID-19 (a few samples of this study predate the infection). Cell type and time point are not known.

This clonotype was counted a few times. V is TRBV7-9 and J is TRBJ1-2; D gene ambiguous. Trimming left V 2 bases short and J 4 bases short, with 5 bases between. The CDR3 contains 12 residues. Germline V gene data show CDR1 as SEHNR and CDR2 as FQNEAQ (reference sequence). The CDR3 nucleotides are TGTGCCAGCAGCTTACGCGTCTATGGCTACACCTTC. Protein sequence: CASSLRVYGYTF.

The sample holds a few counts of this clonotype. The rearrangement uses TRBV5-6 and TRBJ2-4; possibly TRBD1 for D (6 bases). CDR1 and CDR2 (germline): SGHDT, YYEEEE. V was pared by 2 bases and J by 9 bases, with 6 bases between. This CDR3 has 11 residues. CDR3 sequence (DNA): TGTGCCAGCAGCTTCAGGGGCATTCAGTACTTC. Protein: CASSFRGIQYF.

This clonotype has ten or more counts. The rearrangement uses TRBV7-6 and TRBJ2-1; D is ambiguous. V dropped 2 bases and J dropped 4 bases, with 9 bases sitting between them. Germline lookup yields CDR1 SGHVS and CDR2 FNYEAQ. The CDR3 has 14 amino acids. The DNA of the CDR3 is TGTGCCAGCAGCTTACTCGGGCCATACAATGAGCAGTTCTTC. Its translation is CASSLLGPYNEQFF.

V and J are TRBV30 and TRBJ1-1; perhaps TRBD1 as D (6 bases). CDR1 and CDR2 from the germline V gene are GTSNPN and SVGIG (reference sequence). The germline V and J ends were trimmed by 2 bases and 5 bases, with 12 bases remaining between them. The CDR3 consists of 13 residues. CDR3 DNA sequence: TGTGCCTGGAGTTCTGGGGGCAAGACTGAAGCTTTCTTT. It encodes CAWSSGGKTEAFF.

This clonotype came up a few times. The chain carries TRBV12-3 or TRBV12-4 and TRBJ2-3; 10 nucleotides line up with TRBD2. The CDR3 runs 15 residues. V was pared by 5 bases and J by 4 bases, with 6 bases of the junction left unmatched. Here the CDR3 reads CASSPDGTSADTQYF. DNA of the CDR3: TGTGCCAGCAGTCCTGACGGGACTAGCGCAGATACGCAGTATTTT.

The chain combines TRBV7-2 with TRBJ2-2, with D perhaps matching TRBD1 or TRBD2 (5 bases each). Germline V lookup: CDR1 SGHTA, CDR2 FQGNSA. The ends were cut back, 0 bases at V and 2 bases at J, with 7 bases in the middle. This CDR3 spans 15 amino acids. The CDR3 nucleotides read TGTGCCAGCAGCTTAGCGGGACCCAACACCGGGGAGCTGTTTTTT. This gives the protein CASSLAGPNTGELFF.

This clonotype was counted a few times. The chain recombines TRBV7-2 with TRBJ2-1; D gene ambiguous. Trimming took off 3 bases at V and 2 bases at J, with 8 bases between the two ends. CDR1 and CDR2 from the germline V gene are SGHTA and FQGNSA. The CDR3 has 14 residues. CDR3 protein: CASSFDPTYNEQFF. The DNA for the CDR3 is TGTGCCAGCAGCTTCGACCCGACCTACAATGAGCAGTTCTTC.

The rearrangement uses TRBV20-1 and TRBJ2-1; TRBD2 matches at 10 bases. J was trimmed by 12 bases and V by 0 bases; bases with no gene match: 14. Germline-derived CDR1 and CDR2 are DFQATT and SNEGSKA (reference sequence). The CDR3 contains 16 residues. Here the CDR3 DNA reads TGCAGTGCTAGAGATTTTGTGGCTAGCGGGGGAGGGGTGCAGTTCTTC. Translated, it gives CSARDFVASGGGVQFF.